These T cell receptor beta chains were read from a single sample in a study of cytomegalovirus exposure and HLA in healthy donors. Here immunoSEQ multiplex PCR was the method, and the copy in TCRdb shows in-frame clones only, minus some. Seen here are fewer than 150,000 clones, about 85% observed once, and the top ten hold 6.7%. Sequenced input: PBMCs. These TCRs come from a woman aged 30 to 39 in good health and CMV-seropositive. CDR3s include the opening cysteine and the closing phenylalanine or tryptophan. D genes are given only for firm matches. Clone sizes are given selectively: once, few, many, or a class where the clone is expanded.

>TRBJ2-1|TRBV7-2|14|TRBD2|.
TGTGCCAGCGCGGCTAGCGGCCGAACAAATGAGCAGTTCTTC
CASAASGRTNEQFF
>TRBJ1-5|TRBV5-5|15|.|few
TGTGCCAGCAGCTTGACGGAGGGGATCACTCAGCCCCAGCATTTT
CASSLTEGITQPQHF
>TRBJ1-2|TRBV2|14|TRBD1|.
TGTGCCAGCAGCGGACAGGGGTCCTCCTATGGCTACACCTTC
CASSGQGSSYGYTF
>TRBJ2-5|TRBV5-1|14|TRBD1|.
TGCGCCAGCAGCTTGGTACAGGGGCAAGGGACCCAGTACTTC
CASSLVQGQGTQYF
>TRBJ2-1|TRBV15|14|.|.
TGTGCCACCAGGGGGCAGGGACTGTACAATGAGCAGTTCTTC
CATRGQGLYNEQFF
>TRBJ1-2|TRBV2|16|TRBD1|once
TGTGCCAGCAGTGAAGCGCTTCGGGACAGGGGTAGTGGCTACACCTTC
CASSEALRDRGSGYTF
>TRBJ2-5|TRBV2|13|TRBD1|.
TGTGCCAGCAGGCCCCGGACAGGAGAGACCCAGTACTTC
CASRPRTGETQYF
>TRBJ2-7|TRBV6-1|16|.|.
TGTGCCAGCAGTGAAGCCAGGGCAGGGTACTCCTACGAGCAGTACTTC
CASSEARAGYSYEQYF
>TRBJ1-1|TRBV29-1|15|.|.
TGCAGCGTTGTACGCCCCCAGGGCAGGCCCACTGAAGCTTTCTTT
CSVVRPQGRPTEAFF
>TRBJ2-1|TRBV9|15|TRBD2|.
TGTGCCAGCAGTGCAAGCGGGGGACCCTACAATGAGCAGTTCTTC
CASSASGGPYNEQFF
>TRBJ2-3|TRBV30|18|TRBD2|once
TGTGCCTGGAGTCGGGGGGACGTCGGGGGGAATAGCACAGATACGCAGTATTTT
CAWSRGDVGGNSTDTQYF
>TRBJ2-7|TRBV21-1|14|.|.
TGTGCCAGCAGCAAAGGACAGGGGCCCTACGAGCAGTACTTC
CASSKGQGPYEQYF
>TRBJ2-7|TRBV29-1|11|TRBD1|once
TGCAGCGTTCAGGGGGCAGACGAGCAGTACTTC
CSVQGADEQYF
>TRBJ2-1|TRBV5-1|15|TRBD2|.
TGCGCCAGCAGCTTGTCTAGCGGGGCCTACAATGAGCAGTTCTTC
CASSLSSGAYNEQFF
>TRBJ2-7|TRBV28|15|TRBD2|.
TGTGCCAGCAGTAGGACTAGCGGGGAATATTACGAGCAGTACTTC
CASSRTSGEYYEQYF
>TRBJ1-1|TRBV30|14|TRBD1|.
TGTGCCTGGAGGGCCACAGGGGTGAACACTGAAGCTTTCTTT
CAWRATGVNTEAFF
>TRBJ2-7|TRBV18|15|TRBD2|.
TGTGCCAGCTCACCGGGACTAGACCCAATCCACGAGCAGTACTTC
CASSPGLDPIHEQYF
>TRBJ2-4|TRBV5-1|15|TRBD1|.
TGCGCCAGCAGCAGATTCGACAGGGACAAAAACATTCAGTACTTC
CASSRFDRDKNIQYF
>TRBJ2-1|TRBV15|15|TRBD2|few
TGTGCCACCAGCGAGGGACTAGCGGGGGGGCTTGAGCAGTTCTTC
CATSEGLAGGLEQFF
>TRBJ1-2|TRBV6-5|15|TRBD1|once
TGTGCCAGCAGTACCACAGGGGGCGGAAACTATGGCTACACCTTC
CASSTTGGGNYGYTF
>TRBJ2-2|TRBV6-6|16|TRBD1|.
TGTGCCAGCAGTTACGGGCGGACAGGGGGCTCCGGGGAGCTGTTTTTT
CASSYGRTGGSGELFF
>TRBJ2-1|TRBV6-5|14|TRBD1|.
TGTGCCAGCAGTTACTCGAACAGGGGGTTTGAGCAGTTCTTC
CASSYSNRGFEQFF
>TRBJ2-2|TRBV5-1|17|TRBD2|.
TGCGCCAGCAGAGGAGGTTCAGGACTAGCATCGGCCGGGGAGCTGTTTTTT
CASRGGSGLASAGELFF
>TRBJ2-4|TRBV7-9|14|.|.
TGTGCCAGCAGCTTTAGGGGAGGCAAAAACATTCAGTACTTC
CASSFRGGKNIQYF
>TRBJ1-1|TRBV7-9|13|.|.
TGTGCCAGCAGCCCCAGGCGGGACACTGAAGCTTTCTTT
CASSPRRDTEAFF
>TRBJ1-5|TRBV2|14|TRBD1|.
TGTGCCAGCAGTGCTACAGGGGGACGTCAGCCCCAGCATTTT
CASSATGGRQPQHF
>TRBJ2-3|TRBV5-4|14|TRBD2|few
TGTGCCAGCAGCTCGCTAGCGGGGGGTGGGACGCAGTATTTT
CASSSLAGGGTQYF
>TRBJ2-7|TRBV2|12|TRBD1|.
TGTGCCAGCGGGACAGCTTCCTACGAGCAGTACTTC
CASGTASYEQYF
>TRBJ2-7|TRBV21-1|13|.|.
TGTGCCAGAGAGGACAATCGCCCCTACGAGCAGTACTTC
CAREDNRPYEQYF
>TRBJ1-2|TRBV2|12|.|.
TGTGCCAGCAGTCCCCAGTCCTATGGCTACACCTTC
CASSPQSYGYTF
>TRBJ2-7|TRBV30|13|TRBD2|.
TGTGCCTGGAGTAGCAGCGGGAGGGAAGAGCAGTACTTC
CAWSSSGREEQYF
>TRBJ2-5|TRBV6-5|16|TRBD1|.
TGTGCCAGCAGTTACGCCGGGACAGTCCCCCAAGAGACCCAGTACTTC
CASSYAGTVPQETQYF
>TRBJ2-2|TRBV6-5|14|TRBD1|.
TGTGCCAGCAGTTGGGGGACAGGGACCGGGGAGCTGTTTTTT
CASSWGTGTGELFF